This T cell receptor (beta chain) was recovered during a study of patients and donors after allogeneic stem cell transplantation. TCRdb analysed the RT-PCR reads with MiXCR anew, one entry per CDR3 protein. Of 390,000 or so distinct CDR3 sequences listed, under 20% were seen once; the top ten hold roughly 7%. This clonotype was seen only a few times. V shed 3 bases, J shed 6 bases, and the junction held 11 bases outside the gene matches. This CDR3 comprises 17 residues. Germline V gene sequence: CDR1 KGHSH, CDR2 LQKENI. The source of this sequence is a human donor who was either an allogeneic HSCT recipient or a stem cell or donor lymphocyte infusion donor (not recorded which). It is not recorded whose cells these are; they may come from a transplant donor. Sequenced material: blood, either unsorted or a sorted T cell fraction (not recorded which). This sequence joins TRBV18 and TRBJ2-2; 9 bases line up with TRBD1. The CDR3 loop is CASSPIPDRGYAGELFF. The CDR3 DNA is TGTGCCAGCTCACCTATCCCGGACAGGGGATACGCCGGGGAGCTGTTTTTT.